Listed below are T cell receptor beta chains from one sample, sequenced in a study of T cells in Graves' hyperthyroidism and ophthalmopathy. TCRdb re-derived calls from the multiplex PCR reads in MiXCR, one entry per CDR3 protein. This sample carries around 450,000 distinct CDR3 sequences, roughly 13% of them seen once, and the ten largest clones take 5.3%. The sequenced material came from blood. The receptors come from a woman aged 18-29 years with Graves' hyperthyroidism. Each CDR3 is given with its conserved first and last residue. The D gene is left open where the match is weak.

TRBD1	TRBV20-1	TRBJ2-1	CSGQGAVNNEQFF
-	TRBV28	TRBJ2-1	CASSPDTTYNEQFF
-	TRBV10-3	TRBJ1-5	CAISPSGSWGNQPQHF
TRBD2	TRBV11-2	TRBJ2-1	CASSRGDYPYNEQFF
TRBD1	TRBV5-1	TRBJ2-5	CASSSRQGRLGETQYF
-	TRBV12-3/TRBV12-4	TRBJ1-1	CASSFNEIAFF
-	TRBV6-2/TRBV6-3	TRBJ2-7	CASSTVGEQYF
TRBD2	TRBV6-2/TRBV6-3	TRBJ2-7	CASSYLIAGASYEQYF
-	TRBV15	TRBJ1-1	CATSRDRAKEAFF
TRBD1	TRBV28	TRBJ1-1	CASPPGTGGVSSTEAFF
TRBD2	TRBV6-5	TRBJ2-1	CASSYSLAGVVEQFF
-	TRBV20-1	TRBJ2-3	CSARLDTDTQYF
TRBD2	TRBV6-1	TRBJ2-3	CASSGTSGRIPPDTQYF
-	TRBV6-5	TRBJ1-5	CASSYSSYQPQHF
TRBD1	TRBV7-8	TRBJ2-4	CASRRTGAAQGNIQYF
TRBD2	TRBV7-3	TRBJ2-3	CASGTSGRGDTQYF
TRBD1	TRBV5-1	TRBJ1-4	CASSRGTGLNEKLFF
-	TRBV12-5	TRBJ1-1	CASGLAPPGQGIAEAFF
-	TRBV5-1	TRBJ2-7	CASSSVTGTNYEQYF
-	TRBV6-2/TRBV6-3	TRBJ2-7	CASSYHERDEQYF
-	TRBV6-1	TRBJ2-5	CASSRVYQETQYF
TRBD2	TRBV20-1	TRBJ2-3	CSARPLNIAGAGTDTQYF
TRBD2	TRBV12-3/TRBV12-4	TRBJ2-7	CASRPSGGAYEQYF
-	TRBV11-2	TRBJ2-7	CASGSAGEQYF
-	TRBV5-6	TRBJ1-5	CASSFRLNNQPQHF
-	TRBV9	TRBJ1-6	CASSDSTGYGNSPLHF
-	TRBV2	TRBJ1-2	CTSSESQESYTF
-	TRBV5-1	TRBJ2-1	CASSFRAAPAYNEQFF
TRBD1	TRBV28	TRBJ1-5	CASILGTGVNQPQHF
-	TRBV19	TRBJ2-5	CASRGPRKTQYF
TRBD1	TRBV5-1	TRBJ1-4	CASSAGPPGTGAGEKLFF
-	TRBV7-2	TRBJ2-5	CASSGNTGYQETQYF
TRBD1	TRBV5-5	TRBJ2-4	CASSLGQGTAKNIQYF
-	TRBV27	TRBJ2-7	CASSLSVVPSYEQYF
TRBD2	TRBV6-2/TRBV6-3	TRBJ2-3	CASARELSPLANGDTQYF
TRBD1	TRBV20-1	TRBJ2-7	CSARDDRTGNEQYF
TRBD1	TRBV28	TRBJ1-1	CASSPQQGLDTEAFF
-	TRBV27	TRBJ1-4	CASSLYGQRGEKLFF
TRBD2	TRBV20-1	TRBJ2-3	CSARMGTTFTDTQYF